The next 22 T cell receptor beta chains were all read from a single sample in a study of blood T cell repertoires in COVID-19. Produced via immunoSEQ multiplex PCR; TCRdb's table is partial and in-frame only. The sample shows 100,000 or so clones, 85% to 90% of them seen only once. Material for sequencing was peripheral blood. These receptors were obtained from a human donor with acute or convalescent COVID-19. The donor label of this sample is uncertain.

The chain carries TRBV18 and TRBJ2-1; 12 nucleotides agree with TRBD1. Per the germline V gene, CDR1 is KGHSH and CDR2 is LQKENI. The CDR3 sequence is 17 residues long. Trimming at V came to 2 bases and at J to 7 bases, leaving 9 bases not matched to a gene. The CDR3 sequence is CASSPDPGQGALNEQFF. The CDR3 DNA reads TGTGCCAGCTCACCAGATCCGGGACAGGGGGCGTTAAATGAGCAGTTCTTC.

The chain joins TRBV15 to TRBJ2-1; 7 bases agree with TRBD2. V shed 0 bases, J shed 7 bases, and the junction held 3 bases outside the gene matches. The CDR3 spans 14 residues. CDR1 and CDR2 (germline): LNHNV, YYDKDF (reference sequence). The CDR3 DNA is TGTGCCACCAGCAGAGATTGGGGGGGAAATGAGCAGTTCTTC. Translating it yields CATSRDWGGNEQFF.

The chain links TRBV6-5 to TRBJ1-5, with a tentative D call TRBD1 (6 bases). V shed 8 bases and J shed 4 bases, with 12 bases lying between them. The CDR3 totals 13 residues. Germline CDR1 is MNHEY and CDR2 is SVGAGI. CDR3 residues: CASAWGPNQPQHF. Here the CDR3 DNA reads TGTGCCAGCGCCTGGGGGCCGAATCAGCCCCAGCATTTT.

The J gene is TRBJ2-2, the V gene TRBV6-2 or TRBV6-3, with D possibly matching TRBD2 (5 bases). The V end lost 7 bases, the J end lost 4 bases, and 19 bases lay between the germline ends. This CDR3 spans 16 amino acids. Germline V lookup: CDR1 MNHEY, CDR2 SVGEGT. The CDR3 DNA reads TGTGCCAGCACCCCCATGCCTGAGCGGACCACCGGGGAGCTGTTTTTT. It translates to CASTPMPERTTGELFF.

This clone was counted once. V and J are TRBV3-1 (or the pseudogene TRBV3-2) and TRBJ2-7; the D is unclear. Germline-derived CDR1 and CDR2 are LGHDT and YNNKEL (reference sequence). CDR3 size: 12 residues. V lost 0 bases, J lost 10 bases, and 10 bases lay in between. CDR3 sequence (DNA): TGTGCCAGCAGCCAAGATCTAGGAAGACAGTACTTC. It codes for CASSQDLGRQYF.

In nucleotides, the CDR3 is TGCGCCAGCAGCCATGGGGGACAGGGTGAAGCTTTCTTT. It yields the protein CASSHGGQGEAFF. The genes are TRBV4-1 and TRBJ1-1, with 9 bases identical to TRBD1. Germline trimming cut 3 bases from V and 7 bases from J; bases unmatched to any gene: 3. Per germline, CDR1 MGHRA and CDR2 YSYEKL. This CDR3 is built from 13 residues.

This chain uses TRBV5-4 with TRBJ2-6, with D tentatively TRBD1 (5 bases). Germline V gene sequence: CDR1 SGHNT, CDR2 YYREEE (reference sequence). This CDR3 spans 15 amino acids. The V and J ends lost 4 bases and 3 bases respectively, with 11 bases between them. CDR3 loop: CASSVTGFGANVLTF. The CDR3 DNA sequence: TGTGCCAGCAGCGTTACAGGTTTTGGGGCCAACGTCCTGACTTTC.

This clone was observed a single time. The chain is built from TRBV7-2 and TRBJ2-1, with 12 bases identical to TRBD2. Germline CDR1 reads SGHTA; CDR2 reads FQGNSA. The CDR3 length is 17 residues. With 2 bases clipped from V and 3 bases from J, the junction kept 5 bases outside the gene matches. CDR3: CASSLNPSGRDYNEQFF. In nucleotides, the CDR3 is TGTGCCAGCAGCTTAAATCCTAGCGGGAGGGACTACAATGAGCAGTTCTTC.

The chain couples TRBV9 to TRBJ2-1; TRBD2 agrees at 9 bases. CDR3 size: 15 residues. CDR1 is SGDLS and CDR2 is YYNGEE in the germline V gene. V shed 3 bases and J 2 bases; nucleotides not matched to a gene: 3. CDR3 DNA sequence: TGTGCCAGCAGCGCCTCTAGCGGGGCCTACAATGAGCAGTTCTTC. Protein: CASSASSGAYNEQFF.

The chain combines TRBV7-9 with TRBJ1-1, with D tentatively TRBD1 (5 bases). There are 13 residues in the CDR3. Trimming removed 5 bases at V and 3 bases at J, with 10 bases between. CDR1 is SEHNR, CDR2 FQNEAQ, per germline (reference sequence). This CDR3 reads CASSVRVDTEAFF. CDR3 sequence (DNA): TGTGCCAGCAGCGTCAGGGTAGACACTGAAGCTTTCTTT.

The chain links TRBV3-1 (or the pseudogene TRBV3-2) to TRBJ1-4; TRBD1 matches 7 bases. V was clipped by 3 bases and J by 4 bases; unmatched bases: 8. The CDR3 extends over 16 amino acids. Per the germline V gene, CDR1 is LGHDT and CDR2 is YNNKEL (reference sequence). The CDR3 DNA is TGTGCCAGCAGCCAGGGAACAGGGGTCGGTAATGAAAAACTGTTTTTT. Its translation: CASSQGTGVGNEKLFF.

The chain links TRBV6-2 or TRBV6-3 to TRBJ1-6; 9 bases align to TRBD1. Germline V gene lookup returns CDR1 MNHEY and CDR2 SVGEGT. CDR3 length: 13 residues. The J segment lost 10 bases and the V segment lost 5 bases, leaving 3 bases of the junction unmatched. The CDR3 loop reads CASSPGQGSPLHF. CDR3 DNA: TGTGCCAGCAGTCCAGGACAGGGGTCACCCCTCCACTTT.

This clone was recorded only once. The V gene is TRBV30, the J gene TRBJ2-5, with 9 nucleotides matching TRBD1. This CDR3 comprises 14 residues. CDR1 is GTSNPN and CDR2 is SVGIG in the germline V gene (reference sequence). Trimming removed 1 base from V and 7 bases from J; junction bases left unmatched: 7. DNA for the CDR3: TGTGCCTGGAGTGCCGGGACAGGGAGGGGGACCCAGTACTTC. Translation gives CAWSAGTGRGTQYF. Variable domain in full (rest from reference TRBV30 and TRBJ2-5): SQTIHQWPATLVQPVGSPLSLECTVEGTSNPNLYWYRQAAGRGLQLLFYSVGIGQISSEVPQNLSASRPQDRQFILSSKKLLLSDSGFYLCAWSAGTGRGTQYFGPGTRLLVL.

The chain has TRBV11-2 and TRBJ1-2, with unresolved D. Between the trimmed V and J ends, which lost 2 bases and 4 bases, there was a span of 8 bases. Germline-derived CDR1 and CDR2 are SGHAT and FQNNGV. The CDR3 has 13 amino acids. CDR3 nucleotides: TGTGCCAGCAGCTTACGCACCAGCTATGGCTACACCTTC. This sequence encodes CASSLRTSYGYTF. The whole variable domain, remainder taken from reference TRBV11-2 and TRBJ1-2, is EAGVAQSPRYKIIEKRQSVAFWCNPISGHATLYWYQQILGQGPKLLIQFQNNGVVDDSQLPKDRFSAERLKGVDSTLKIQPAKLEDSAVYLCASSLRTSYGYTFGSGTRLTVV.

Details on this clone: At one of its ends the junction is not consistent with the germline gene, which may arise from a read error. The J gene is TRBJ2-1, the V gene TRBV3-1 (or the pseudogene TRBV3-2), with 8 bases matching TRBD1. CDR1 and CDR2 from the germline V gene are LGHDT and YNNKEL (reference sequence). CDR3 size: 14 residues. In DNA, the CDR3 is TGTGCCAGCAGCCTGCCGGGACAGGTCAATGATCAGTTCTTC. Protein: CASSLPGQVNDQFF.

The chain recombines TRBV7-2 with TRBJ2-5, with 13 nucleotides matching TRBD2. The CDR3 consists of 18 residues. Unmatched junction bases numbered 9, after V lost 4 bases and J lost 1 base. CDR1 and CDR2 from the germline V gene are SGHTA and FQGNSA. The CDR3 loop reads CASSSRTGTSGAQETQYF. The CDR3 DNA follows: TGTGCCAGCAGCTCCCGAACTGGGACTAGCGGGGCCCAAGAGACCCAGTACTTC. The complete variable domain, with remaining parts taken from reference TRBV7-2 and TRBJ2-5, reads GAGVSQSPSNKVTEKGKDVELRCDPISGHTALYWYRQSLGQGLEFLIYFQGNSAPDKSGLPSDRFSAERTGGSVSTLTIQRTQQEDSAVYLCASSSRTGTSGAQETQYFGPGTRLLVL.

The chain has TRBV4-2 and TRBJ2-3; perhaps TRBD1 as D (5 bases). CDR1 is LGHNA and CDR2 is YNFKEQ in the germline V gene. The ends were cut back, 4 bases at V and 6 bases at J, with 11 bases in the middle. This CDR3 is built from 13 residues. CDR3: CASSPQSGDTQYF. For the CDR3, the DNA is TGTGCCAGCAGCCCTCAATCAGGGGATACGCAGTATTTT.

This chain connects TRBV30 to TRBJ2-1; 10 nucleotides match TRBD1. This CDR3 spans 16 amino acids. The J segment lost 8 bases and the V segment lost 2 bases, leaving 12 bases of the junction unmatched. In germline, CDR1 is GTSNPN, CDR2 SVGIG (reference sequence). The chain's CDR3 is CAWSNSRDRGFHEQFF. The DNA for the CDR3 is TGTGCCTGGAGTAACAGCCGGGACAGGGGATTCCATGAGCAGTTCTTC.

The count of this clone is one. This rearrangement joins TRBV27 to TRBJ1-6; D gene ambiguous. The length of the CDR3 is 14 residues. CDR1 is MNHEY and CDR2 is SMNVEV in the germline V gene (reference sequence). V gave up 1 base and J gave up 7 bases, with 8 bases separating them. The CDR3 DNA reads TGTGCCAGCAGTTTATTTTCACTGAATTCACCCCTCCACTTT. Protein: CASSLFSLNSPLHF.

As concerns this clone: It is likely a read error, because the conserved phenylalanine at the end of the CDR3 is missing. V is TRBV6-6 and J is TRBJ2-7, with a possible D match to TRBD2 (6 bases). CDR1 is MNHNY, CDR2 SVGAGI, per germline (reference sequence). V lost 7 bases to trimming and J lost 5 bases, with 24 bases between them. The length of the CDR3 is 16 residues. The CDR3 protein is CASMPNRGTQLNEQYL. CDR3 nucleotides: TGTGCCAGCATGCCAAATCGGGGGACTCAACTAAACGAGCAGTACCTC.

Here the CDR3 DNA reads TGTGCCAGCTCACGCCTAGCGAGGGATACGCAGTATTTT. Translated: CASSRLARDTQYF. This chain uses TRBV18 with TRBJ2-3; possible D gene TRBD2, 6 bases. The V and J ends lost 4 bases and 6 bases respectively, with 11 bases between them. Germline values: CDR1 KGHSH, CDR2 LQKENI. This CDR3 is 13 amino acids long. Full variable domain (missing parts from reference TRBV18 and TRBJ2-3): NAGVMQNPRHLVRRRGQEARLRCSPMKGHSHVYWYRQLPEEGLKFMVYLQKENIIDESGMPKERFSAEFPKEGPSILRIQQVVRGDSAAYFCASSRLARDTQYFGPGTRLTVL.

This rearrangement joins TRBV5-4 to TRBJ2-5; 7 nucleotides align to TRBD1. Germline CDR1 SGHNT, CDR2 YYREEE (reference sequence). This CDR3 has 14 residues. The junction had 2 bases not matched to a gene; V was cut back by 0 bases and J by 3 bases. CDR3 coding DNA: TGTGCCAGCAGCTTGGGACAGGGAAAAGAGACCCAGTACTTC. Protein: CASSLGQGKETQYF.